These T cell receptor beta chains were read from a single sample in a study of T cells in Graves' hyperthyroidism and ophthalmopathy. From the multiplex PCR reads, TCRdb called clonotypes with MiXCR, one entry per CDR3 protein. The sample lists around 400,000 distinct CDR3 sequences; approximately 13% were seen once. What was sequenced was blood. These receptors were taken from a woman aged 18-29 years with Graves' hyperthyroidism. The CDR3 runs from the conserved cysteine through the conserved F or W. The order of the fields is D gene, J gene, V gene, clone size, CDR3 DNA, CDR3 protein. The D gene is left open where the match is weak. Where a row states a size, it is once, few, many or the class of an expanded clone; other rows omit it.

d_gene: .
j_gene: TRBJ2-5
v_gene: TRBV28
abundance: many
CDR3nt: TGTGCCAGCAGTTTAGGAGGGAAGGGGGGAGAGACCCAGTACTTC
CDR3aa: CASSLGGKGGETQYF

d_gene: .
j_gene: TRBJ1-3
v_gene: TRBV10-3
abundance: .
CDR3nt: TGTGCCATCAGTGTGCAGGGGACTGGAAACACCATATATTTT
CDR3aa: CAISVQGTGNTIYF

d_gene: TRBD2
j_gene: TRBJ2-1
v_gene: TRBV9
abundance: few
CDR3nt: TGTGCCAGCAGCGCTAGCGGGAGGGGCAATGAGCAGTTCTTC
CDR3aa: CASSASGRGNEQFF

d_gene: .
j_gene: TRBJ1-2
v_gene: TRBV7-8
abundance: many
CDR3nt: TGTGCCAGCAGCTTGGGGTCGGGGGCGTATGGCTACACCTTC
CDR3aa: CASSLGSGAYGYTF

d_gene: .
j_gene: TRBJ2-3
v_gene: TRBV4-3
abundance: many
CDR3nt: TGCGCCAGCAGCCAAGATGCGCCCACAGATACGCAGTATTTT
CDR3aa: CASSQDAPTDTQYF

d_gene: TRBD1
j_gene: TRBJ2-3
v_gene: TRBV6-1
abundance: many
CDR3nt: TGTGCCAGCAGGTCAACCTCAGGGGGCAGCACAGATACGCAGTATTTT
CDR3aa: CASRSTSGGSTDTQYF

d_gene: TRBD2
j_gene: TRBJ2-7
v_gene: TRBV20-1
abundance: .
CDR3nt: TGCAGTGCTAGAGGGGGGCGGGGGGGGGGTACCTACGAGCAGTACTTC
CDR3aa: CSARGGRGGGTYEQYF

d_gene: .
j_gene: TRBJ2-1
v_gene: TRBV10-3
abundance: many
CDR3nt: TGTGCCATCAGTGGGGCCCACAATGAGCAGTTCTTC
CDR3aa: CAISGAHNEQFF

d_gene: .
j_gene: TRBJ2-3
v_gene: TRBV12-3/TRBV12-4
abundance: many
CDR3nt: TGTGCCAGCAGTTTAAACTACCTTGACACAGATACGCAGTATTTT
CDR3aa: CASSLNYLDTDTQYF

d_gene: .
j_gene: TRBJ1-1
v_gene: TRBV19
abundance: many
CDR3nt: TGTGCCAGTAAAGATCTCGGGACCACTGAAGCTTTCTTT
CDR3aa: CASKDLGTTEAFF

d_gene: .
j_gene: TRBJ1-1
v_gene: TRBV3-1
abundance: many
CDR3nt: TGTGCCAGCAGCCAACTAGAGAGAAACACTGAAGCTTTCTTT
CDR3aa: CASSQLERNTEAFF